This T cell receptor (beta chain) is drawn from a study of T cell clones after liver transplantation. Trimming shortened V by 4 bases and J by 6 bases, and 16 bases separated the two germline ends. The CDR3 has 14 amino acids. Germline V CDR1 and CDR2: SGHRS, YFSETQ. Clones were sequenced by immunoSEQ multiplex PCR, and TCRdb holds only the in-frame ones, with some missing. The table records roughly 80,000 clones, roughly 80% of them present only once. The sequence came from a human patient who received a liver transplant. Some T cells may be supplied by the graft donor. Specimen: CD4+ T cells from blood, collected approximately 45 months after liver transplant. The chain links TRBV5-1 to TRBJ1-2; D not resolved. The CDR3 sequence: CASSAREVGNGYTF. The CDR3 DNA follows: TGCGCCAGCAGCGCCCGGGAGGTAGGCAATGGCTACACCTTC.